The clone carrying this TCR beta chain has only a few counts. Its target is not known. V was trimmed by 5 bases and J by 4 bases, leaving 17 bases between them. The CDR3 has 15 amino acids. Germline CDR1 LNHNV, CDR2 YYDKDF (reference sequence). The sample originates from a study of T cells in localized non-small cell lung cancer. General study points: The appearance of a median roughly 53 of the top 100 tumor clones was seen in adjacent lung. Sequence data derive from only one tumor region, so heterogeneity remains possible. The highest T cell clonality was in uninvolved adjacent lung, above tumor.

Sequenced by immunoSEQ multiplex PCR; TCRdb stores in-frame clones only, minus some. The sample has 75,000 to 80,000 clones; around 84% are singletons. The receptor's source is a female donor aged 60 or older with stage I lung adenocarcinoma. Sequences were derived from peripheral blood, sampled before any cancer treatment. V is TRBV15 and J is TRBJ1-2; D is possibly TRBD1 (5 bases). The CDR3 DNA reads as TGTGCCACCAGCCCTCAAAGGGGCTTCGCCTATGGCTACACCTTC. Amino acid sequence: CATSPQRGFAYGYTF.